This T cell receptor beta chain comes out of a study of blood T cell repertoires in COVID-19. Study-wide context: Acute and convalescent COVID-19 specimens originated in the United States, Italy and Spain. Nucleic acid was either cDNA or gDNA, and it came from T cells, B-cell-depleted T cells, or PBMCs.

The Seattle site enrolled patients during active infection and followed them longitudinally. Authors' processing steps: Quantification of nucleated cells was approximated via reference gene primer amplification. The assay was immunoSEQ multiplex PCR, and TCRdb's table has in-frame clones only and misses some. V and J calls and clone size are copied from that table; D and trimming were computed from the DNA. The sample records roughly 100,000 clones, approximately 80% being singletons. Germline assignment: CDR1 MGHDK and CDR2 SYGVNS. The CDR3 has 14 amino acids. V lost 5 bases to trimming and J lost 8 bases; unmatched junction nucleotides: 6.

The TCR sequence derives from a man older than 75 with COVID-19, enrolled during active disease. The sample was peripheral blood. The chain couples TRBV25-1 to TRBJ2-1, with 10 positions matching TRBD1. The CDR3 DNA sequence: TGTGCCAGCAGTAAGGGACAGGGGTTCGATGAGCAGTTCTTC. Protein: CASSKGQGFDEQFF.